A selection of T cell receptor beta chains follows, all from one sample in a study of tumor and adjacent non-tumor tissue in lung cancer. TCRdb re-analysed the multiplex PCR reads in MiXCR, keeping a single row per CDR3 protein. The data hold more than 85,000 distinct CDR3 sequences, with 65% observed a single time. The specimen was distant non-tumor lung tissue. Every receptor here comes from a man aged 25 to 45 with non-small cell lung cancer. The CDR3 runs from the conserved cysteine through the conserved F or W. The D gene is left open where the match is weak. Clone sizes are given selectively: once, few, many, or a class where the clone is expanded.

abundance	d_gene	v_gene	j_gene	CDR3aa	CDR3nt
.	.	TRBV20-1	TRBJ2-3	CSVGGLCTDTQYF	TGCAGTGTTGGCGGACTTTGCACAGATACGCAGTATTTT
.	TRBD1	TRBV20-1	TRBJ2-1	CSYLRFDRGRVNEQFF	TGCAGTTACTTGAGATTCGATAGGGGGCGCGTCAATGAGCAGTTCTTC
.	.	TRBV6-2/TRBV6-3	TRBJ1-6	CASTPYTASYNTPLHF	TGTGCCAGTACTCCGTACACGGCCTCCTATAATACACCCCTCCACTTT
many	.	TRBV7-9	TRBJ2-2	CASSLTPAANTGELFF	TGTGCCAGCAGCTTAACTCCGGCCGCGAACACCGGGGAGCTGTTTTTT
few	.	TRBV30	TRBJ2-6	CAWSGAGDGANVLTF	TGTGCCTGGAGTGGGGCTGGGGACGGGGCCAACGTCCTGACTTTC
many	.	TRBV24-1	TRBJ2-1	CATSYRTVGEEEQFF	TGTGCCACCAGTTACCGGACGGTGGGGGAGGAGGAGCAGTTCTTC
.	.	TRBV21-1	TRBJ2-7	CASEYPGGAIYEQYF	TGTGCCAGCGAGTACCCTGGGGGAGCAATCTACGAGCAGTACTTC
.	TRBD1	TRBV11-2	TRBJ2-3	CANSPRHLQGMSIDTQYF	TGTGCCAACAGCCCGCGCCACCTACAGGGGATGAGCATAGATACGCAGTATTTT
.	.	TRBV20-1	TRBJ1-1	CSVSREPEAFF	TGCAGTGTTAGTAGGGAACCTGAAGCATTCTTT
.	.	TRBV12-3/TRBV12-4	TRBJ1-1	CASIHTANTEALF	TGTGCCAGCATCCACACAGCGAACACTGAAGCTCTCTTT
few	.	TRBV11-2	TRBJ2-6	CASSLAPGANVLTF	TGTGCCAGCAGCTTAGCCCCTGGGGCCAACGTCCTGACTTTC
.	TRBD1	TRBV11-3	TRBJ2-3	CASSLGQGHTDTRYF	TGTGCCAGCAGCTTGGGACAGGGTCACACAGATACGCGGTATTTT
.	.	TRBV20-1	TRBJ1-1	CSARGYHPYHF	TGCAGTGCTAGAGGGTACCACCCGTATCACTTT
.	TRBD1	TRBV12-3/TRBV12-4	TRBJ2-7	CAIGLTGVVGEQYF	TGTGCCATCGGCCTTACAGGGGTAGTCGGCGAGCAGTACTTC
.	.	TRBV11-2	TRBJ2-1	CARSPVGAFNEQLF	TGTGCCAGGAGCCCCGTCGGTGCCTTCAATGAGCAGCTCTTC
many	TRBD1	TRBV6-1	TRBJ1-2	CATNTRTGANYGYTF	TGTGCCACCAACACCCGGACAGGGGCTAACTATGGCTACACCTTC
.	.	TRBV24-1	TRBJ2-1	CATSDPWTSPHREQFF	TGTGCCACCAGTGATCCATGGACTTCCCCACATCGGGAGCAGTTCTTC
few	.	TRBV5-4	TRBJ2-5	CASSFVGFQETQYF	TGTGCCAGCAGCTTTGTCGGCTTCCAAGAGACCCAGTACTTC
many	.	TRBV20-1	TRBJ2-1	CSASEQFF	TGCAGTGCTAGTGAGCAGTTCTTC
.	TRBD2	TRBV20-1	TRBJ2-7	CNARVNPGLVGDEQYF	TGCAATGCTAGAGTTAATCCGGGACTAGTGGGAGATGAGCAGTACTTC
.	.	TRBV6-2/TRBV6-3	TRBJ2-7	CASSDYPTENYEQYF	TGTGCCAGCAGTGACTACCCGACCGAGAACTACGAGCAGTACTTC
.	.	TRBV6-5	TRBJ2-7	CASSYFRVGSKQYF	TGTGCCAGCAGTTACTTTCGGGTGGGCTCCAAACAGTACTTC
.	.	TRBV6-2/TRBV6-3	TRBJ2-5	CASSFSMEPREETQYF	TGTGCCAGCAGTTTCTCGATGGAGCCCAGGGAGGAGACCCAGTACTTC
.	.	TRBV11-3	TRBJ1-3	CANSLGRTSGNTIYF	TGTGCTAACAGCTTAGGGCGAACCTCTGGAAACACCATATATTTT
.	.	TRBV20-1	TRBJ2-7	CSARGLGQLSAYEQYF	TGCAGTGCTAGAGGTTTAGGGCAGCTTAGCGCCTACGAGCAGTACTTC
.	.	TRBV12-3/TRBV12-4	TRBJ2-2	CASSPRSSGTNTVEPFF	TGTGCCAGCAGCCCCCGCAGCTCAGGGACGAACACCGTGGAGCCGTTTTTT
.	.	TRBV20-1	TRBJ1-5	CSARDPVGSDPPQHF	TGCAGTGCTAGAGACCCTGTGGGATCTGATCCGCCCCAGCATTTT
.	.	TRBV6-6	TRBJ2-7	CVNSNTGIEQYF	TGTGTCAACAGTAACACGGGGATCGAGCAGTACTTC
.	TRBD2	TRBV12-3/TRBV12-4	TRBJ2-7	CASSPGLAGENPYEQYF	TGTGCCAGCAGCCCAGGACTAGCGGGAGAGAACCCATACGAGCAGTACTTC
.	TRBD2	TRBV11-2	TRBJ2-1	CASSLTSGTYNEQYF	TGTGCCAGCAGCTTGACTAGCGGGACCTACAATGAGCAGTACTTT
.	TRBD1	TRBV18	TRBJ2-2	CISSPYQEGAQTGELFF	TGTATCAGCTCACCGTACCAAGAGGGGGCCCAAACCGGGGAGCTGTTTTTT
once	TRBD2	TRBV24-1	TRBJ2-5	CATNDRGGSHGETQYF	TGTGCCACCAATGACCGGGGGGGAAGTCATGGTGAGACCCAGTACTTC
few	.	TRBV29-1	TRBJ2-7	CSVGPGLLTYEQYF	TGCAGCGTAGGACCGGGACTCCTGACCTACGAGCAGTACTTC
.	.	TRBV6-1	TRBJ2-5	CASSEVSGGGETQYF	TGTGCCAGCAGTGAAGTTTCAGGCGGTGGAGAGACCCAGTACTTC
.	.	TRBV11-3	TRBJ2-1	CASSLQRVNNEQFF	TGCGCCAGCAGCTTACAGAGGGTCAACAATGAGCAGTTCTTC
.	.	TRBV11-2	TRBJ1-3	CASSLTKNIIHF	TGTGCCAGCAGCCTTACGAAAAACATCATACATTTT